Shown below are 18 T cell receptor beta chains from a single sample sequenced in a study of Graves' ophthalmopathy and Graves' hyperthyroidism. RNA transcripts yielded amplified TCR beta CDR3 regions. The first round was an RT-PCR with HTBI primers, and the second round was a multiplex PCR. MiXCR was run by TCRdb on the multiplex PCR reads, yielding one entry per CDR3 protein. This sample yields over a million distinct CDR3 sequences, of which about 40% are seen a single time; 11% belongs to the top ten. Specimen: peripheral blood or thyroid tissue (not recorded which). The receptors originated from an adult man with Graves' hyperthyroidism.

The chain carries TRBV10-3 and TRBJ1-2; TRBD1 agrees at 7 bases. V shed 0 bases and J 1 base; nucleotides not matched to a gene: 2. Per the germline V gene, CDR1 is ENHRY and CDR2 is SYGVKD. The CDR3 contains 15 residues. The CDR3 is CAISESDRSNYGYTF. For the CDR3, the DNA is TGTGCCATCAGTGAGTCGGACAGGAGTAACTATGGCTACACCTTC.

This clonotype has just a few counts. A much larger clonotype is one base distant, so this may be a read error. The rearrangement joins TRBV29-1 to TRBJ1-4; D uncertain. The length of the CDR3 is 12 residues. Trimming took 3 bases from V and 5 from J, leaving 7 bases between them. CDR1 is SQVTM and CDR2 is ANQGSEA in the germline V gene. Written as DNA, the CDR3 is TGCAGCGTTGAGGTGAACAATGAAAAACTGTTTTTT. Protein: CSVEVNNEKLFF.

The chain recombines TRBV29-1 with TRBJ2-7; 10 bases align to TRBD2. From germline, CDR1 is SQVTM and CDR2 ANQGSEA. CDR3 size: 13 residues. V lost 4 bases to trimming and J lost 6 bases; unmatched junction nucleotides: 6. The CDR3 DNA is TGCAGCGTTGTTCTAGCGGGAGCCTGCGAGCAGTACTTC. Protein sequence: CSVVLAGACEQYF.

The chain joins TRBV7-2 to TRBJ1-1, with a possible D match to TRBD1 (5 bases). CDR1 is SGHTA and CDR2 is FQGNSA in the germline V gene. Trimming took off 5 bases at V and 0 bases at J, with 16 bases between the two ends. The CDR3 is 16 amino acids. The CDR3, as DNA: TGTGCCAGCAGCCCCCCCGGGACGGATATGAACACTGAAGCTTTCTTT. Translation gives CASSPPGTDMNTEAFF. The entire variable domain, with the rest obtained from reference TRBV7-2 and TRBJ1-1, is as follows: GAGVSQSPSNKVTEKGKDVELRCDPISGHTALYWYRQSLGQGLEFLIYFQGNSAPDKSGLPSDRFSAERTGGSVSTLTIQRTQQEDSAVYLCASSPPGTDMNTEAFFGQGTRLTVV.

This clonotype was detected many times. This sequence joins TRBV7-9 and TRBJ1-4; 7 positions match TRBD1. V shed 4 bases, J shed 3 bases, and the junction held 11 bases outside the gene matches. There are 17 residues in the CDR3. Germline lookup yields CDR1 SEHNR and CDR2 FQNEAQ (reference sequence). Written as DNA, the CDR3 is TGTGCCAGCAGCTCAATAACAGGGGATGTTTCTAATGAAAAACTGTTTTTT. Translation: CASSSITGDVSNEKLFF. The whole variable domain, remainder taken from reference TRBV7-9 and TRBJ1-4, is DTGVSQNPRHKITKRGQNVTFRCDPISEHNRLYWYRQTLGQGPEFLTYFQNEAQLEKSRLLSDRFSAERPKGSFSTLEIQRTEQGDSAMYLCASSSITGDVSNEKLFFGSGTQLSVL.

This clonotype was found a few times. The chain recombines TRBV11-2 with TRBJ1-1, with D possibly matching TRBD1 (6 bases). CDR3 length: 14 amino acids. Germline V gene sequence: CDR1 SGHAT, CDR2 FQNNGV. The germline V and J ends were trimmed by 1 base and 11 bases, with 17 bases remaining between them. CDR3 bases: TGTGCCAGCAGCTTAGCGGGGGCTGACTCCTCCGCTTTCTTT. It translates to CASSLAGADSSAFF.

The chain recombines TRBV7-9 with TRBJ1-2; D perhaps matches TRBD1 (5 bases). CDR1 is SEHNR and CDR2 is FQNEAQ in the germline V gene (reference sequence). This CDR3 comprises 14 residues. V was clipped by 2 bases and J by 5 bases, with 12 bases between them. In nucleotides, the CDR3 is TGTGCCAGCAGCTTAAGGGGCGGGGAATATGGCTACACCTTC. This sequence encodes CASSLRGGEYGYTF.

This clonotype was seen more than once but under ten times. The rearrangement uses TRBV2 and TRBJ1-6; D call uncertain. CDR1 is SNHLY and CDR2 is FYNNEI in the germline V gene. The CDR3 is 14 amino acids. Trimming took off 6 bases at V and 9 bases at J, with 15 bases between the two ends. The CDR3 loop reads CASSAPQSGSPLHF. CDR3 in DNA: TGTGCCAGCAGCGCGCCCCAATCGGGTTCACCCCTCCACTTT.

Comment on this clonotype: The junction differs from germline at one of its ends, possibly a read error. The chain carries TRBV7-2 and TRBJ1-1; D is possibly TRBD1 (5 bases). Per the germline V gene, CDR1 is SGHTA and CDR2 is FQGNSA. The CDR3 loop spans 14 amino acids. The CDR3 DNA reads TGTGCCAGCAGCCCGGACATTTTGAACACTGTAGCTTTCTTT. Encoded protein: CASSPDILNTVAFF.

The chain recombines TRBV6-6 with TRBJ1-2; D ambiguous. The germline V gene has CDR1 MNHNY and CDR2 SVGAGI (reference sequence). CDR3 size: 12 residues. Trimming cost V 10 bases and J 7 bases, with 16 bases left between them. In nucleotides, the CDR3 is TGTGCCACCTCGGGCCCGGGGTTTGGCTACACCTTC. Its translation is CATSGPGFGYTF.

This sequence joins TRBV10-2 and TRBJ1-2; D unresolved. Germline CDR1 is WSHSY and CDR2 is SAAADI. The V and J ends lost 3 bases and 2 bases respectively, with 13 bases between them. The CDR3 sequence is 15 residues long. CDR3 loop: CASSDSFGGNYGYTF. As DNA, the CDR3 is TGCGCCAGCAGTGACTCGTTCGGTGGGAACTATGGCTACACCTTC.

This clonotype was counted ten times or more. J is TRBJ2-7 and V is TRBV20-1; D is perhaps TRBD1 or TRBD2 (5 bases each). Germline V gene sequence: CDR1 DFQATT, CDR2 SNEGSKA (reference sequence). The CDR3 is 14 amino acids. V shed 6 bases and J shed 3 bases, with 18 bases lying between them. CDR3 nucleotides: TGCAGTGCCGCCGCCGGGACCTTTAACTACGAGCAGTACTTC. Residues: CSAAAGTFNYEQYF.

Note on this clonotype: A much more abundant neighbour one base away suggests this may be a read error. The conserved closing phenylalanine or tryptophan is absent in this CDR3, likely reflecting a read error. V usage is TRBV9 and J usage is TRBJ2-7, with 10 positions matching TRBD1. Trimming cost V 3 bases and J 3 bases; bases outside gene matches: 6. CDR1 and CDR2 (germline): SGDLS, YYNGEE. The CDR3 consists of 15 residues. CDR3 loop: CASSERDRGNYEQYL. CDR3 nucleotide sequence: TGTGCCAGCAGCGAGAGGGACAGGGGTAACTACGAGCAGTACCTC.

Turning to this clonotype: The CDR3 ends on some other residue instead of the conserved phenylalanine or tryptophan, so this is likely a read error. It is unclear where the CDR3 begins or ends on the DNA, so no DNA is shown, and the CDR3 is as TCRdb lists it. CDR3 loop: CATLQATGGN. This chain connects TRBV10-3 to TRBJ2-7; the tabulated D call, TRBD1, remains unverified against the DNA. In germline, CDR1 is ENHRY, CDR2 SYGVKD. Including both end residues, the CDR3 is 10 amino acids long.

The gene calls are TRBV24-1 and TRBJ1-1; D gene unclear. Trimming removed 5 bases at V and 6 bases at J, with 15 bases between. There are 14 residues in the CDR3. Germline V gives CDR1 KGHDR, CDR2 SFDVKD. DNA of the CDR3: TGTGCCACCAGTGCTGTGAACGACCGAGCTGAAGCTTTCTTT. This translates into CATSAVNDRAEAFF.

The chain carries TRBV25-1 and TRBJ1-2, with D uncertain. The CDR3 totals 15 residues. The V and J ends lost 5 bases and 2 bases respectively, with 15 bases between them. The germline CDR1 and CDR2 sequences are MGHDK and SYGVNS. DNA of the CDR3: TGTGCCAGCAGTTTAAAAGGGTCCGCGAACTATGGCTACACCTTC. It translates to CASSLKGSANYGYTF.

This clonotype was seen many times. The V call is TRBV7-9, the J call TRBJ2-7; D perhaps matches TRBD1 (7 bases). The CDR3 contains 15 residues. Germline V lookup: CDR1 SEHNR, CDR2 FQNEAQ (reference sequence). V was shortened by 5 bases and J by 0 bases, with 14 bases between the two germline ends. The CDR3 sequence is CASSPAGQNSYEQYF. CDR3 DNA sequence: TGTGCCAGCAGCCCCGCGGGACAGAACTCCTACGAGCAGTACTTC. Full variable domain (outside the CDR3, taken from reference TRBV7-9 and TRBJ2-7): DTGVSQNPRHKITKRGQNVTFRCDPISEHNRLYWYRQTLGQGPEFLTYFQNEAQLEKSRLLSDRFSAERPKGSFSTLEIQRTEQGDSAMYLCASSPAGQNSYEQYFGPGTRLTVT.

The sample holds many counts of this clonotype. This chain uses TRBV7-8 with TRBJ1-4; D gene unclear. Germline V gene sequence: CDR1 SGHVS, CDR2 FQNEAQ. The CDR3 has 13 residues. V lost 2 bases and J lost 6, with 7 bases in between. The CDR3 DNA reads as TGTGCCAGCAGCTTATCGGGATATGAAAAACTGTTTTTT. Translation: CASSLSGYEKLFF.